The rows below give T cell receptor beta chains drawn from one sample of a study of CD8+ T cells in alopecia areata. Clones were read by immunoSEQ multiplex PCR, and TCRdb kept only the in-frame ones, dropping some. There are around 300,000 clones in the sample; 60% occur only once, and 0.8% to 1% lies in the top ten. This material consisted of CD4+ T cells sorted from blood, taken at approximately week 52, from a patient treated with tofacitinib. Receptor source: a human donor with alopecia areata. Each CDR3 is given with its conserved first and last residue. Each record gives: D gene, J gene, clone size, V gene, CDR3 DNA, CDR3 protein. The D gene is left open where the match is weak. The listing skips clone size in some rows; elsewhere it reads once, few, many or a size class.

d_gene: TRBD2
j_gene: TRBJ2-1
abundance: NA
v_gene: TRBV4-2
CDR3nt: TGTGCCAGCAGCCAAGGACTAGCGGGGGGGTACGATGAGCAGTTCTTC
CDR3aa: CASSQGLAGGYDEQFF

d_gene: NA
j_gene: TRBJ2-7
abundance: NA
v_gene: TRBV28
CDR3nt: TGTGCCAGCAGTGCACCACCCTACGAGCAGTACTTC
CDR3aa: CASSAPPYEQYF

d_gene: TRBD2
j_gene: TRBJ2-1
abundance: NA
v_gene: TRBV18
CDR3nt: TGTGCCAGCTCACCAAACCTAGCGGGGGCGTCTGTGCAGTTCTTC
CDR3aa: CASSPNLAGASVQFF

d_gene: NA
j_gene: TRBJ1-1
abundance: NA
v_gene: TRBV20-1
CDR3nt: TGCAGTGCCACCAGGGGCTCCGGAGCTTTCTTT
CDR3aa: CSATRGSGAFF

d_gene: NA
j_gene: TRBJ1-1
abundance: NA
v_gene: TRBV9
CDR3nt: TGTGCCAGCAGCGGGCCCGGGGGCACTGAAGCTTTCTTT
CDR3aa: CASSGPGGTEAFF

d_gene: TRBD2
j_gene: TRBJ2-3
abundance: NA
v_gene: TRBV6-1
CDR3nt: TGTGCCAGCGACAGAGCGGGGTTCGATACGCAGTATTTT
CDR3aa: CASDRAGFDTQYF

d_gene: TRBD1
j_gene: TRBJ2-5
abundance: NA
v_gene: TRBV7-9
CDR3nt: TGTGCCAGCAGCAAACAGGGGTACCAAGAGACCCAGTACTTC
CDR3aa: CASSKQGYQETQYF

d_gene: NA
j_gene: TRBJ2-7
abundance: few
v_gene: TRBV30
CDR3nt: TGTGCCTGGAGTGCAGGGCCTCCCTACGAGCAGTACTTC
CDR3aa: CAWSAGPPYEQYF

d_gene: NA
j_gene: TRBJ1-5
abundance: NA
v_gene: TRBV30
CDR3nt: TGTGCCTGGAGCGGTCAGAGCAATCAGCCCCAGCATTTT
CDR3aa: CAWSGQSNQPQHF

d_gene: NA
j_gene: TRBJ1-2
abundance: once
v_gene: TRBV7-2
CDR3nt: TGTGCCAGCAGCCCAGGAAAAGACTACTATGGCTACACCTTC
CDR3aa: CASSPGKDYYGYTF

d_gene: NA
j_gene: TRBJ2-7
abundance: NA
v_gene: TRBV5-6
CDR3nt: TGTGCCAGCAGCTTTTTTCTGGGCTACGAGCAGTACTTC
CDR3aa: CASSFFLGYEQYF

d_gene: NA
j_gene: TRBJ2-7
abundance: once
v_gene: TRBV10-3
CDR3nt: TGTGCCATCAGTGACGGCTCCTACGAGCAGTACTTC
CDR3aa: CAISDGSYEQYF

d_gene: NA
j_gene: TRBJ1-6
abundance: NA
v_gene: TRBV5-1
CDR3nt: TGCGCCAGCAGCTTGGGACCGAATTCACCCCTCCACTTT
CDR3aa: CASSLGPNSPLHF

d_gene: NA
j_gene: TRBJ1-6
abundance: NA
v_gene: TRBV10-3
CDR3nt: TGTGCCATCAGTGAGTGGGGTAGGGGTTCACCCCTCCACTTT
CDR3aa: CAISEWGRGSPLHF

d_gene: NA
j_gene: TRBJ2-1
abundance: once
v_gene: TRBV5-6
CDR3nt: TGTGCCAGCAGCCCAGGACAGCGGCTTGCTGAGCAGTTCTTC
CDR3aa: CASSPGQRLAEQFF

d_gene: NA
j_gene: TRBJ1-5
abundance: NA
v_gene: TRBV2
CDR3nt: TGTGCCAGCCAGGCGGAAAACCCCTATAGCAATCAGCCCCAGCATTTT
CDR3aa: CASQAENPYSNQPQHF

d_gene: NA
j_gene: TRBJ2-7
abundance: NA
v_gene: TRBV14
CDR3nt: TGTGCCAGCAGCCAAGATTTACAGGGAGGCGAGCAGTACTTC
CDR3aa: CASSQDLQGGEQYF